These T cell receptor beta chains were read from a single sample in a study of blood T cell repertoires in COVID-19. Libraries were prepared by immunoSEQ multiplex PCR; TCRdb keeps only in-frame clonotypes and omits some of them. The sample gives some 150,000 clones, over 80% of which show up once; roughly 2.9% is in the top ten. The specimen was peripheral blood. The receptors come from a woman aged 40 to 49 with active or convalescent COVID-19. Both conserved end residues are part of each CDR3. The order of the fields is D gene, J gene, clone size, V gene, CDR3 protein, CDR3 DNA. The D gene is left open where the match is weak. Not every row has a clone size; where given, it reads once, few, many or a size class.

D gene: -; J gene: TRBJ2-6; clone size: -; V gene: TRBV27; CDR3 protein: CASTRGGIIRSGANVLTF; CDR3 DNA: TGTGCCAGCACCCGTGGGGGGATCATACGCTCTGGGGCCAACGTCCTGACTTTC
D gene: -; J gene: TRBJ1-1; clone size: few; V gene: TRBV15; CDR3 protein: CATSRDRDSEAFF; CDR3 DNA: TGTGCCACCAGCAGAGACAGGGATTCCGAAGCTTTCTTT
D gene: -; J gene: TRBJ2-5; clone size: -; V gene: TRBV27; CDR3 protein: CASSLEGPGEETQYF; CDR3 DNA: TGTGCCAGCAGTTTGGAGGGGCCCGGGGAAGAGACCCAGTACTTC
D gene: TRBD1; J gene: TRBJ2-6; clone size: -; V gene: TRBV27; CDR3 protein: CASRTGGSGANVLTF; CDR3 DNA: TGTGCCAGCAGGACAGGGGGGTCTGGGGCCAACGTCCTGACTTTC
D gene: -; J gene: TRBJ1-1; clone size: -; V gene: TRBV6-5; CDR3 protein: CASSYSKQSRAFF; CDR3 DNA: TGTGCCAGCAGTTACTCGAAGCAGTCGCGGGCTTTCTTT
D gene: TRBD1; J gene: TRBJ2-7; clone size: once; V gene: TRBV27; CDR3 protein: CASSPGTGPFYEQYF; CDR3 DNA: TGTGCCAGCAGTCCCGGGACAGGGCCCTTTTACGAGCAGTACTTC
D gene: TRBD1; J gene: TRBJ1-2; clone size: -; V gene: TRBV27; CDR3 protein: CASSSDRGLGYTF; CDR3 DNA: TGTGCCAGCAGTTCGGACAGGGGGCTTGGCTACACCTTC
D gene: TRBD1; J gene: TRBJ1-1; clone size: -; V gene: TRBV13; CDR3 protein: CASSPDRDRGDVGGAFF; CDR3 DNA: TGTGCCAGCAGCCCGGACCGGGACAGGGGGGATGTCGGTGGGGCTTTCTTT
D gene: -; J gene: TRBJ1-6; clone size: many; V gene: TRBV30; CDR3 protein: CAWNTGLGVANSPLHF; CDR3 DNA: TGTGCCTGGAATACAGGCCTGGGTGTCGCTAATTCACCCCTCCACTTT
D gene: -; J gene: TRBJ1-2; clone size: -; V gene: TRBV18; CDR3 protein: CASSRENYGYTF; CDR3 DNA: TGTGCCAGCTCACGAGAGAACTATGGCTACACCTTC
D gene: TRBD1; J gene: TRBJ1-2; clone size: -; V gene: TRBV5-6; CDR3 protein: CASMGYEGGQGIYGYTF; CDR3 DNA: TGTGCCAGCATGGGATACGAGGGGGGACAGGGGATCTATGGCTACACCTTC
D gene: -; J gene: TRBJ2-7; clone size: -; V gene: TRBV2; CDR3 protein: CASSEIATLDLYEQYF; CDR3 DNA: TGTGCCAGCAGTGAAATCGCGACACTAGATCTCTACGAGCAGTACTTC
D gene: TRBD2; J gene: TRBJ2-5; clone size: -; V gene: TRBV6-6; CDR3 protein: CASSSSGSPRETQYF; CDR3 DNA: TGTGCCAGCAGTTCAAGCGGGAGCCCAAGAGAGACCCAGTACTTC
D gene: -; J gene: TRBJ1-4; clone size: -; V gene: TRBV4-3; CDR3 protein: CASSQSRGREKLFF; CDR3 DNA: TGCGCCAGCAGCCAATCCAGGGGAAGGGAAAAACTGTTTTTT
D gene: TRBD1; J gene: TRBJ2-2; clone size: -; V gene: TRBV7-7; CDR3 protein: CASSSAPGQGSPGELFF; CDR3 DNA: TGTGCCAGCAGCTCCGCTCCGGGACAGGGATCTCCCGGGGAGCTGTTTTTT
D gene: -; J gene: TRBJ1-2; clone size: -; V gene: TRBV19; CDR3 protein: CASSIVDTAYGYTF; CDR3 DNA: TGTGCCAGTAGTATAGTGGACACCGCCTATGGCTACACCTTC
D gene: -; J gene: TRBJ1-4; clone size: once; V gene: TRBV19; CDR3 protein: CASSMNGQLLNEKLFF; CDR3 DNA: TGTGCCAGTAGTATGAACGGACAGCTCCTTAATGAAAAACTGTTTTTT
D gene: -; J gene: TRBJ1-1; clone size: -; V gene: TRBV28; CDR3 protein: CASSRTAEAFF; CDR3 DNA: TGTGCCAGCAGTCGGACAGCTGAAGCTTTCTTT
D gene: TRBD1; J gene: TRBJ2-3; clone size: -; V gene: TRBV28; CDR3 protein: CASSFQAGGQEGTDTQYF; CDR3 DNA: TGTGCCAGCAGTTTTCAGGCAGGGGGACAGGAGGGCACAGATACGCAGTATTTT
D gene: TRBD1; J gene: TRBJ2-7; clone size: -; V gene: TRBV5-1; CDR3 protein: CASSKGQGSYEQYF; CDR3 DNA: TGCGCCAGCAGCAAGGGACAGGGATCCTACGAGCAGTACTTC
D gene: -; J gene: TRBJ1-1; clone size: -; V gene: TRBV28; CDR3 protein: CASPNPGAMNTEAFF; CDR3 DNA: TGTGCCAGCCCTAACCCAGGGGCAATGAACACTGAAGCTTTCTTT
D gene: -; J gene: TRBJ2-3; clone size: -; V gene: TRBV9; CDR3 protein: CASSARPRDSHTDTQYF; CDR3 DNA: TGTGCCAGCAGCGCTCGACCACGGGACTCCCACACAGATACGCAGTATTTT
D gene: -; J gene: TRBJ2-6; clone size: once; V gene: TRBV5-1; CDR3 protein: CASSHYSSGANVLTF; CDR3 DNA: TGCGCCAGCAGCCACTATTCGTCTGGGGCCAACGTCCTGACTTTC
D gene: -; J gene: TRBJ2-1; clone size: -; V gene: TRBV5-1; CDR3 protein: CASSLKPWRVEGLGEQFF; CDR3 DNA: TGCGCCAGCAGCTTGAAACCTTGGAGGGTGGAGGGTCTTGGGGAGCAGTTCTTC
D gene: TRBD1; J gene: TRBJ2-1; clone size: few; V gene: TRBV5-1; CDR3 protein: CASSPRTGSSYNEQFF; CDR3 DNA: TGCGCCAGCAGCCCGAGGACAGGGAGCTCCTACAATGAGCAGTTCTTC
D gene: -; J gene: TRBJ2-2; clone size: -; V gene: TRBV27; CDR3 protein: CASSSFRGGTGELFF; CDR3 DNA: TGTGCCAGCAGTTCGTTCCGAGGGGGCACCGGGGAGCTGTTTTTT
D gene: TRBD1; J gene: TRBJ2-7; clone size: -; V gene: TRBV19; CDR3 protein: CASRGQGANEQYF; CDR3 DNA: TGTGCCAGTAGGGGACAGGGAGCAAACGAGCAGTACTTC
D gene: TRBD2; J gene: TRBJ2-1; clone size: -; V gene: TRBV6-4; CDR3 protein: CASSDGASGGREQFF; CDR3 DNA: TGTGCCAGCAGTGACGGGGCTAGCGGGGGAAGAGAGCAGTTCTTC
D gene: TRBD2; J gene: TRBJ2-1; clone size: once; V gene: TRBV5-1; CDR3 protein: CASSPRAGGPFNEQFF; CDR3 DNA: TGCGCCAGCAGCCCGAGAGCGGGGGGGCCCTTCAATGAGCAGTTCTTC
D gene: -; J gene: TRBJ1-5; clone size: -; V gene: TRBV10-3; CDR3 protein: CAISESMWRYNQPQHF; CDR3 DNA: TGTGCCATCAGTGAGTCGATGTGGCGGTACAATCAGCCCCAGCATTTT
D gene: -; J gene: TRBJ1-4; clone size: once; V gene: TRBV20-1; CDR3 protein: CSAGLNEKLFF; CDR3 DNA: TGCAGTGCTGGACTCAATGAAAAACTGTTTTTT
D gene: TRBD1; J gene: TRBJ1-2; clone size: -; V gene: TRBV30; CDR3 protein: CAWSPTGSGGYTF; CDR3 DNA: TGTGCCTGGAGTCCGACAGGGAGTGGAGGCTACACCTTC
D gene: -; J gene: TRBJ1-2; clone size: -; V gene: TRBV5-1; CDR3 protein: CASSTGFIYGYTF; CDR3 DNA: TGCGCCAGCAGCACAGGGTTCATCTATGGCTACACCTTC
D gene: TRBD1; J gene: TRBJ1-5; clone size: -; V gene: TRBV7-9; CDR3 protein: CASSPMDRLNQPQHF; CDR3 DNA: TGTGCCAGCAGCCCCATGGACAGGCTCAATCAGCCCCAGCATTTT